The 7 T cell receptor beta chains presented below share a single source sample, sequenced in a study of T cell clones after liver transplantation. The protocol was immunoSEQ multiplex PCR, while the TCRdb copy is restricted to in-frame clones and leaves out a portion. The table lists some 70,000 clones, about 88% of them singletons. The input for sequencing was CD4+ T cells from blood, taken before liver transplant. The source of these receptors is a human donor who received a liver transplant.

This chain uses TRBV29-1 with TRBJ2-1; D is unresolved. From germline, CDR1 is SQVTM and CDR2 ANQGSEA. The CDR3 totals 15 residues. Trimming stripped 6 bases from V and 1 base from J, with 16 bases between. CDR3 amino acids: CSVSHVPGSYNEQFF. The CDR3 coding sequence is TGCAGCGTCTCCCACGTCCCTGGATCCTACAATGAGCAGTTCTTC.

The V call is TRBV2, the J call TRBJ1-2; D gene unclear. Per germline, CDR1 SNHLY and CDR2 FYNNEI. Trimming took 2 bases from V and 4 from J, leaving 17 bases between them. The CDR3 is made up of 16 amino acids. CDR3 sequence: CASSELQGHSGYGYTF. DNA of the CDR3: TGTGCCAGCAGTGAATTACAAGGGCATTCCGGCTATGGCTACACCTTC.

The genes are TRBV12-5 and TRBJ1-1, with TRBD1 identical over 11 bases. CDR1 is LGHNT, CDR2 FRNRAP, per germline. Trimming removed 6 bases from V and 6 bases from J; junction bases left unmatched: 6. The CDR3 is made up of 14 amino acids. CDR3 loop: CASGGTGGRPEAFF. The CDR3, as DNA: TGTGCTAGTGGGGGGACAGGGGGACGCCCTGAAGCTTTCTTT.

V is TRBV10-2 and J is TRBJ2-1, with TRBD1 as a possible D gene (6 bases). This CDR3 contains 13 residues. Germline V gives CDR1 WSHSY, CDR2 SAAADI. Between the trimmed V and J ends, which lost 10 bases and 5 bases, there was a span of 15 bases. The CDR3 sequence: CATTRGNHNEQFF. CDR3 coding DNA: TGCGCCACAACCAGGGGAAATCACAATGAGCAGTTCTTC.

The chain recombines TRBV6-6 with TRBJ2-2; D ambiguous. The V gene lost 1 base and the J gene lost 2 bases, with 8 bases spanning the gap. This CDR3 contains 15 residues. The germline gives CDR1 MNHNY, CDR2 SVGAGI (reference sequence). CDR3 residues: CASSYLRSNTGELFF. In DNA, the CDR3 is TGTGCCAGCAGTTACTTAAGAAGTAACACCGGGGAGCTGTTTTTT.

The J gene is TRBJ2-7, the V gene TRBV2; D ambiguous. CDR3 size: 11 residues. Germline CDR1 SNHLY, CDR2 FYNNEI. Trimming stripped 9 bases from V and 3 bases from J, with 9 bases between. CDR3 loop: CASRARYEQYF. Here the CDR3 DNA reads TGTGCCAGTCGGGCCCGCTACGAGCAGTACTTC.

The chain couples TRBV5-4 to TRBJ2-1, with D unresolved. From germline, CDR1 is SGHNT and CDR2 YYREEE (reference sequence). V lost 7 bases, J lost 8 bases, and 28 bases lay in between. This CDR3 spans 17 amino acids. CDR3 coding DNA: TGTGCCAGCCAGCAAAAAAACGTCGGCTATTCGTCGCATGAGCAGTTCTTC. Translated: CASQQKNVGYSSHEQFF.